These 26 T cell receptor beta chains were all obtained from the same sample, sequenced in a study of shared clonotypes between healthy human individuals. Method: immunoSEQ multiplex PCR; TCRdb's copy keeps in-frame clones and lacks some. The data hold 750,000 to 1,000,000 clones, with around 93% observed a single time. CD45RO-negative, CCR7-selected cells formed the naive CD8 fraction, which excluded terminally differentiated effector memory CD45RA+ cells. The sample consisted of naive CD8+ T cells sorted from blood. The receptor source for this set is a man aged 25-45 years in good health.

This clone was counted once. The chain uses TRBV7-7 and TRBJ2-7, with 8 bases fitting TRBD1. Germline V gene sequence: CDR1 SSHAT, CDR2 FNYEAQ (reference sequence). The CDR3 totals 14 residues. V lost 5 bases and J lost 6; bases outside the gene matches: 9. Here the CDR3 DNA reads TGTGCCAGCAGCCCTACAGGGGGAGAGGGCGAGCAGTACTTC. This translates into CASSPTGGEGEQYF.

The chain combines TRBV30 with TRBJ1-5; weak D call: TRBD1 (5 bases). Germline CDR1 and CDR2: GTSNPN and SVGIG (reference sequence). Trimming left V 3 bases short and J 0 bases short, with 9 bases between. This CDR3 is built from 14 residues. In nucleotides, the CDR3 is TGTGCCTGGAGCCAGGACACTAGCAATCAGCCCCAGCATTTT. It specifies CAWSQDTSNQPQHF.

This rearrangement joins TRBV29-1 to TRBJ2-7; D gene ambiguous. Looked up from germline, CDR1 is SQVTM and CDR2 is ANQGSEA. Trimming stripped 2 bases from V and 5 bases from J, with 7 bases between. CDR3 size: 11 residues. The CDR3 reads CSVEQRDEQYF. CDR3 in DNA: TGCAGCGTTGAACAAAGGGACGAGCAGTACTTC.

Notes on this clone: This sequence may be a read error, since a much larger clone differs from it by one base. The chain carries TRBV11-2 and TRBJ2-7; 8 nucleotides agree with TRBD2. Germline V gene sequence: CDR1 SGHAT, CDR2 FQNNGV. The CDR3 consists of 15 residues. The CDR3 protein is CVSSLVDSGKDEQYF. DNA for the CDR3: TGTGTCAGCAGCTTAGTGGATAGCGGGAAAGACGAGCAGTACTTC.

The chain uses TRBV15 and TRBJ1-5; a weak D match, TRBD1 (6 bases). Germline V gene sequence: CDR1 LNHNV, CDR2 YYDKDF (reference sequence). V dropped 5 bases and J dropped 2 bases, with 16 bases sitting between them. The CDR3 runs to 16 residues. CDR3 bases: TGTGCCACCAGCGGATTACAGGGTATTGGCAATCAGCCCCAGCATTTT. Translating it yields CATSGLQGIGNQPQHF.

The J gene is TRBJ2-2, the V gene TRBV12-1; the D call of TRBD1 is as the table states it, not checked on the DNA. TRBV12-1 is designated a pseudogene. CDR3 length: 16 amino acids. The CDR3 reads CASSPTGDRNTGELFF. The DNA of the CDR3 is TGTGCCAGCAGCCCGACAGGGGATAGGAACACCGGGGAGCTGTTTTTT.

This chain connects TRBV13 to TRBJ2-1, with TRBD2 matching 9 bases. Germline CDR1 is PRHDT and CDR2 is FYEKMQ (reference sequence). There are 15 residues in the CDR3. V lost 5 bases to trimming and J lost 6 bases; unmatched junction nucleotides: 8. CDR3 region: CASSPPRREGNEQFF. CDR3 nucleotides: TGTGCCAGCAGCCCTCCCCGGCGGGAGGGCAATGAGCAGTTCTTC.

This clone was counted only a few times. The CDR3 nucleotides are TGTGCCAGCAGGGATACGGCCGGGGAGCTGTTTTTT. The encoded protein is CASRDTAGELFF. This chain connects TRBV7-2 to TRBJ2-2; D gene ambiguous. CDR3 length: 12 amino acids. Germline V gene sequence: CDR1 SGHTA, CDR2 FQGNSA. V lost 6 bases and J lost 6, with 8 bases in between. Variable domain in full (rest from reference TRBV7-2 and TRBJ2-2): GAGVSQSPSNKVTEKGKDVELRCDPISGHTALYWYRQSLGQGLEFLIYFQGNSAPDKSGLPSDRFSAERTGGSVSTLTIQRTQQEDSAVYLCASRDTAGELFFGEGSRLTVL.

The J gene is TRBJ1-5, the V gene TRBV10-2; no reliable D call. CDR1 WSHSY and CDR2 SAAADI come from the germline V gene. The V end lost 3 bases, the J end lost 4 bases, and 7 bases lay between the germline ends. This CDR3 contains 13 residues. The CDR3: CASSERDNQPQHF. The CDR3 coding sequence is TGCGCCAGCAGTGAAAGGGATAATCAGCCCCAGCATTTT.

This clone was counted a single time. This sequence joins TRBV5-1 and TRBJ2-3, with 14 nucleotides matching TRBD2. Germline V gene lookup returns CDR1 SGHRS and CDR2 YFSETQ. The CDR3 spans 22 residues. The J segment lost 1 base and the V segment lost 0 bases, leaving 16 bases of the junction unmatched. The DNA of the CDR3 is TGCGCCAGCAGCTTGGTAATTCACTGGGGACTAGCGGGAGATGATGGCACAGATACGCAGTATTTT. This codes for CASSLVIHWGLAGDDGTDTQYF.

J is TRBJ1-1 and V is TRBV29-1; D ambiguous. The ends were cut back, 5 bases at V and 0 bases at J, with 13 bases in the middle. This CDR3 has 14 residues. In germline, CDR1 is SQVTM, CDR2 ANQGSEA. The DNA for the CDR3 is TGCAGCGTTTCTCGTTTGGGCCTGAACACTGAAGCTTTCTTT. Its translation: CSVSRLGLNTEAFF.

The V gene is TRBV6-1, the J gene TRBJ2-5, with 7 bases aligning to TRBD1. CDR3 length: 14 residues. Germline trimming cut 2 bases from V and 5 bases from J; bases unmatched to any gene: 5. Germline V gene lookup returns CDR1 MNHNS and CDR2 SASEGT. The CDR3 DNA reads TGTGCCAGCAGTGAACAGGGGGATTGGGAGACCCAGTACTTC. Translated, it gives CASSEQGDWETQYF.

The chain links TRBV6-5 to TRBJ2-5; D gene ambiguous. The V gene lost 7 bases and the J gene lost 5 bases, with 8 bases spanning the gap. The CDR3 extends over 11 amino acids. Germline V gives CDR1 MNHEY, CDR2 SVGAGI. CDR3 bases: TGTGCCAGCATCCAAGGGGAGACCCAGTACTTC. Its translation is CASIQGETQYF.

This chain links TRBV30 with TRBJ1-3; D unresolved. Trimming took 3 bases from V and 0 from J, leaving 12 bases between them. The CDR3 has 15 residues. Germline V lookup: CDR1 GTSNPN, CDR2 SVGIG (reference sequence). As DNA, the CDR3 is TGTGCCTGGAGCGACCGGGCTTTCTCTGGAAACACCATATATTTT. Its translation: CAWSDRAFSGNTIYF. Full variable domain (missing parts from reference TRBV30 and TRBJ1-3): SQTIHQWPATLVQPVGSPLSLECTVEGTSNPNLYWYRQAAGRGLQLLFYSVGIGQISSEVPQNLSASRPQDRQFILSSKKLLLSDSGFYLCAWSDRAFSGNTIYFGEGSWLTVV.

The chain links TRBV5-8 to TRBJ1-2; D call uncertain. Trimming pared 2 bases from V and 6 bases from J, leaving 2 bases between. Germline assignment: CDR1 SGHTS and CDR2 YDEGEE. The CDR3 consists of 10 residues. CDR3 DNA: TGTGCCAGCAGCTTTGATGGCTACACCTTC. Protein: CASSFDGYTF.

The chain combines TRBV7-9 with TRBJ1-5; D not certain. The CDR3 sequence is 16 residues long. V was shortened by 0 bases and J by 3 bases, with 12 bases between the two germline ends. Germline-derived CDR1 and CDR2 are SEHNR and FQNEAQ (reference sequence). The CDR3 DNA reads TGTGCCAGCAGCTTAGCGTTTAGTAAACACAATCAGCCCCAGCATTTT. This sequence encodes CASSLAFSKHNQPQHF.

Comment on this clone: Other DNA sequences within the sample encode an identical CDR3. The V and J genes are TRBV9 and TRBJ1-2; 9 nucleotides match TRBD1. V lost 0 bases and J lost 8; bases outside the gene matches: 2. Germline lookup yields CDR1 SGDLS and CDR2 YYNGEE. The CDR3 is 13 residues long. The DNA for the CDR3 is TGTGCCAGCAGCGTAGGGACAGGGGTAGGCTACACCTTC. Amino acids: CASSVGTGVGYTF.

This chain uses TRBV4-3 with TRBJ2-7, with 8 bases identical to TRBD2. Germline CDR1 LGHNA, CDR2 YSLEER. Trimming removed 1 base from V and 4 bases from J; junction bases left unmatched: 6. The CDR3 length is 15 residues. The CDR3 protein is CASSQGKAGVYEQYF. The CDR3 DNA follows: TGCGCCAGCAGCCAAGGAAAAGCGGGAGTATACGAGCAGTACTTC.

This chain uses TRBV7-9 with TRBJ2-7, with 9 bases that match TRBD2. V was clipped by 10 bases and J by 13 bases; unmatched bases: 14. Germline CDR1 is SEHNR and CDR2 is FQNEAQ (reference sequence). The CDR3 totals 12 residues. The CDR3 sequence: CATGGLALEGYF. For the CDR3, the DNA is TGTGCCACCGGGGGACTAGCCCTAGAAGGCTACTTC.

This clone was observed a few times. The chain combines TRBV5-5 with TRBJ1-1; TRBD1 is a possible D gene (5 bases). The CDR3 sequence is 11 residues long. V gave up 5 bases and J gave up 6 bases, with 8 bases separating them. Germline assignment: CDR1 SGHKS and CDR2 YYEKEE (reference sequence). The CDR3 protein is CASRQGSEAFF. CDR3 nucleotide sequence: TGTGCCAGCAGGCAGGGATCTGAAGCTTTCTTT.

This clone was seen only a few times. The V gene is TRBV10-3, the J gene TRBJ2-7; D is uncertain. Germline V lookup: CDR1 ENHRY, CDR2 SYGVKD. The CDR3 is 13 amino acids. Trimming removed 3 bases from V and 6 bases from J, with 12 bases in between. CDR3 DNA: TGTGCCATCAGTGACATTACAGCCGGCGAGCAGTACTTC. Its protein product is CAISDITAGEQYF.

This chain links TRBV28 with TRBJ2-1; the match to TRBD2 covers 13 bases. The V segment lost 0 bases and the J segment 2 bases; nucleotides outside the gene matches: 1. Germline values: CDR1 MDHEN, CDR2 SYDVKM. CDR3 size: 17 residues. CDR3 in DNA: TGTGCCAGCAGTTTATGGGGGACTAGCGGGGCCTACAATGAGCAGTTCTTC. The encoded protein is CASSLWGTSGAYNEQFF.

The chain carries TRBV5-4 and TRBJ2-1; 7 positions agree with TRBD1. CDR1 SGHNT and CDR2 YYREEE come from the germline V gene (reference sequence). V was pared by 0 bases and J by 10 bases, with 4 bases of the junction left unmatched. The CDR3 is 13 residues long. Here the CDR3 reads CASSLGDRPEQFF. In DNA, the CDR3 is TGTGCCAGCAGCTTGGGGGACAGACCCGAGCAGTTCTTC. Combining the CDR3 with reference TRBV5-4 and TRBJ2-1 gives the whole variable domain ETGVTQSPTHLIKTRGQQVTLRCSSQSGHNTVSWYQQALGQGPQFIFQYYREEENGRGNFPPRFSGLQFPNYSSELNVNALELDDSALYLCASSLGDRPEQFFGPGTRLTVL.

The chain recombines TRBV5-8 with TRBJ2-1, with D possibly TRBD1 on 5 matching bases. V lost 4 bases and J 2 bases, leaving 13 bases between the germline ends. Germline assignment: CDR1 SGHTS and CDR2 YDEGEE. The CDR3 extends over 15 amino acids. The CDR3 DNA reads TGTGCCAGCAGCCTAGGGGCAGGGACCTACAATGAGCAGTTCTTC. Translation: CASSLGAGTYNEQFF.

The V and J genes are TRBV6-5 and TRBJ1-5; D uncertain. The CDR3 contains 13 residues. V was clipped by 4 bases and J by 2 bases, with 6 bases between them. Germline loops: CDR1 MNHEY, CDR2 SVGAGI. The CDR3 spells CASSSDGNQPQHF. The CDR3, as DNA: TGTGCCAGCAGTTCAGATGGCAATCAGCCCCAGCATTTT.

This chain connects TRBV4-3 to TRBJ2-7, with 8 bases that match TRBD2. This CDR3 contains 15 residues. The germline CDR1 and CDR2 sequences are LGHNA and YSLEER. J was trimmed by 2 bases and V by 9 bases; bases with no gene match: 12. The CDR3 DNA follows: TGCGCCAGAGGCAGGGGAGCGGGAGTCCCCTACGAGCAGTACTTC. As protein: CARGRGAGVPYEQYF.